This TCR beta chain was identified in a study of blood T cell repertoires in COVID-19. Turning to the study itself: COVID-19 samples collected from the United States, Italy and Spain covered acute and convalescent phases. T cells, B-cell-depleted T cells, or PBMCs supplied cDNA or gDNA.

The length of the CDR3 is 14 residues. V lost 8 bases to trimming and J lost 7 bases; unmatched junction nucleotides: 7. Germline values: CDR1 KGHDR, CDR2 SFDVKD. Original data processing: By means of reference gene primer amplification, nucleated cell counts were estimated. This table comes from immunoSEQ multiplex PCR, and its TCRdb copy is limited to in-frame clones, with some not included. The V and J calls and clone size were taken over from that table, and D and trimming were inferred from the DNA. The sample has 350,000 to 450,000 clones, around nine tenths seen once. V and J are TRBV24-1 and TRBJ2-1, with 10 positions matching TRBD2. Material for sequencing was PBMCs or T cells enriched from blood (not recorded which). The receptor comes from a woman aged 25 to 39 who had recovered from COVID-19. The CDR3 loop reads CATTGTSDLNEQFF. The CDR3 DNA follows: TGTGCCACCACCGGGACTAGCGATTTGAATGAGCAGTTCTTC.